The 25 T cell receptor beta chains in this list originate from one sample, sequenced in a study of cytomegalovirus exposure and HLA in healthy donors. Primers: 60 Vbeta forward and 13 Jbeta reverse. Generated by immunoSEQ multiplex PCR, the TCRdb table keeps only in-frame clones and is missing some. The sample carries some 170,000 clones, almost 80% recorded once. The sequenced material came from PBMCs. These receptors were taken from a man in his forties in good health and CMV-seropositive.

The CDR3 loop reads CASSLVTSGAGEQYF. In DNA form, the CDR3 reads TGTGCCAGCAGCTTGGTGACTAGCGGGGCTGGGGAGCAGTACTTC. The chain recombines TRBV5-6 with TRBJ2-7; 11 bases match TRBD2. Trimming removed 0 bases from V and 7 bases from J; junction bases left unmatched: 6. This CDR3 spans 15 amino acids. Germline assignment: CDR1 SGHDT and CDR2 YYEEEE.

The chain is built from TRBV6-1 and TRBJ2-7; 10 bases line up with TRBD1. The CDR3 has 13 residues. Germline V lookup: CDR1 MNHNS, CDR2 SASEGT. The trim removed 6 bases at V and 6 bases at J, leaving 5 bases unmatched. CDR3 sequence (DNA): TGTGCCAGCAGGTCGACAGGGGGCCGCGAGCAGTACTTC. It encodes CASRSTGGREQYF.

The chain links TRBV9 to TRBJ2-7; 10 bases line up with TRBD1. V lost 0 bases and J lost 5; bases outside the gene matches: 5. The CDR3 is 15 residues long. Germline CDR1 and CDR2: SGDLS and YYNGEE. CDR3 bases: TGTGCCAGCAGCGTAGCCGGGACAGGGGAACACGAGCAGTACTTC. Translating it yields CASSVAGTGEHEQYF. The full variable domain, in which reference TRBV9 and TRBJ2-7 provide the parts outside the CDR3, is DSGVTQTPKHLITATGQRVTLRCSPRSGDLSVYWYQQSLDQGLQFLIQYYNGEERAKGNILERFSAQQFPDLHSELNLSSLELGDSALYFCASSVAGTGEHEQYFGPGTRLTVT.

The genes are TRBV2 and TRBJ2-7; 11 nucleotides match TRBD2. Germline CDR1 reads SNHLY; CDR2 reads FYNNEI. Trimming took 1 base from V and 2 from J; bases not matched to a gene: 4. This CDR3 has 16 residues. The DNA for the CDR3 is TGTGCCAGCAGTGAAGGACTAGCGGGGACCGCCTACGAGCAGTACTTC. It is translated as CASSEGLAGTAYEQYF. Together with reference TRBV2 and TRBJ2-7, the CDR3 gives the full variable domain: EPEVTQTPSHQVTQMGQEVILRCVPISNHLYFYWYRQILGQKVEFLVSFYNNEISEKSEIFDDQFSVERPDGSNFTLKIRSTKLEDSAMYFCASSEGLAGTAYEQYFGPGTRLTVT.

This clone showed up just once. The chain is built from TRBV4-1 and TRBJ2-3; 12 bases line up with TRBD2. With V trimmed by 2 bases and J by 1 base, 7 bases remained unmatched. This CDR3 is built from 18 residues. Looked up from germline, CDR1 is MGHRA and CDR2 is YSYEKL. The CDR3 nucleotides are TGCGCCAGCAGCCAATTGACTAGCGGGAGTTTCGGCACAGATACGCAGTATTTT. This gives the protein CASSQLTSGSFGTDTQYF.

DNA for the CDR3: TGTGCCAGCAGCCCTAGCGGGAGTAGGGGCAATGAGCAGTTCTTC. As protein: CASSPSGSRGNEQFF. The chain uses TRBV7-9 and TRBJ2-1, with 10 positions matching TRBD2. The CDR3 extends over 15 amino acids. Looked up from germline, CDR1 is SEHNR and CDR2 is FQNEAQ (reference sequence). V shed 5 bases and J 6 bases; nucleotides not matched to a gene: 7.

Only a few counts were recorded for this clone. The chain employs TRBV28 and TRBJ2-3; D is unclear. Trimming stripped 10 bases from V and 1 base from J, with 15 bases between. Germline V CDR1 and CDR2: MDHEN, SYDVKM. The CDR3 is made up of 14 amino acids. CDR3: CAIQFTSGTDTQYF. The CDR3 DNA reads TGTGCCATCCAGTTTACGAGCGGCACAGATACGCAGTATTTT.

The V gene is TRBV2, the J gene TRBJ2-7; 8 bases are shared with TRBD1. Germline V gene data show CDR1 as SNHLY and CDR2 as FYNNEI. V shed 5 bases, J shed 3 bases, and the junction held 12 bases outside the gene matches. The CDR3 loop spans 16 amino acids. DNA for the CDR3: TGTGCCAGCAGTAGAAGTGCTCGGACAGGGCACTACGAGCAGTACTTC. Amino acids: CASSRSARTGHYEQYF.

The V call is TRBV6-5, the J call TRBJ1-2; no firm D call. Trimming removed 6 bases at V and 4 bases at J, with 18 bases between. The CDR3 contains 15 residues. The germline CDR1 and CDR2 sequences are MNHEY and SVGAGI. The CDR3 DNA follows: TGTGCCAGCAGCCCCAGGACTGTTCACCCCTATGGCTACACCTTC. This gives the protein CASSPRTVHPYGYTF.

This chain connects TRBV7-9 to TRBJ2-1, with TRBD1 matching 9 bases. Germline CDR1 reads SEHNR; CDR2 reads FQNEAQ (reference sequence). The trim removed 8 bases at V and 8 bases at J, leaving 10 bases unmatched. The CDR3 is 14 residues long. The CDR3 DNA reads as TGTGCCAGCCGATGGACAGGGGCGAACGATGAGCAGTTCTTC. This sequence encodes CASRWTGANDEQFF.

The CDR3 sequence is CASSTSLGDEQYF. The DNA for the CDR3 is TGTGCCAGTAGTACGTCCCTAGGGGACGAGCAGTACTTC. This chain links TRBV19 with TRBJ2-7; a weak D match, TRBD1 (5 bases). In germline, CDR1 is LNHDA, CDR2 SQIVND (reference sequence). With 4 bases removed from V and 5 bases from J, the gap between germline ends came to 12 bases. The CDR3 extends over 13 amino acids.

This clone appeared a few times. The chain employs TRBV2 and TRBJ1-2; a possible D gene is TRBD1 (5 bases). The germline CDR1 and CDR2 sequences are SNHLY and FYNNEI. Between the trimmed V and J ends, which lost 3 bases and 6 bases, there was a span of 8 bases. CDR3 size: 12 residues. The CDR3 DNA sequence: TGTGCCAGCAGTGACAGGGAAGATGGCTACACCTTC. It encodes CASSDREDGYTF.

The rearrangement joins TRBV28 to TRBJ2-7; the match to TRBD2 covers 10 bases. CDR3 size: 16 residues. J was trimmed by 1 base and V by 3 bases; bases with no gene match: 6. CDR1 MDHEN and CDR2 SYDVKM come from the germline V gene. The CDR3 bases are TGTGCCAGCAGTTTCTCTGGGACTAGCGCTTCCTACGAGCAGTACTTC. It yields the protein CASSFSGTSASYEQYF.

CDR3 sequence reads: CASSSSQVTEAFF. CDR3 nucleotides: TGTGCCAGCAGCTCGAGTCAAGTCACTGAAGCTTTCTTT. The rearrangement uses TRBV11-1 and TRBJ1-1; D gene ambiguous. The CDR3 has 13 amino acids. Germline V CDR1 and CDR2: SGHAT, FQDESV (reference sequence). V was pared by 4 bases and J by 4 bases, with 10 bases between.

This clone was recorded only once. The chain uses TRBV5-1 and TRBJ2-3, with 10 bases matching TRBD2. V lost 5 bases to trimming and J lost 2 bases; unmatched junction nucleotides: 11. CDR1 is SGHRS and CDR2 is YFSETQ in the germline V gene. This CDR3 has 17 amino acids. DNA of the CDR3: TGCGCCAGCAGTCCTAGCGGGAGTCTGGTATTCACAGATACGCAGTATTTT. This codes for CASSPSGSLVFTDTQYF.

The chain employs TRBV11-1 and TRBJ2-5; 7 positions agree with TRBD2. The length of the CDR3 is 15 residues. Germline loops: CDR1 SGHAT, CDR2 FQDESV (reference sequence). After removal of 3 bases from V and 5 bases from J, the junction contained 9 bases not matched to a gene. The CDR3 reads CASSLGRELGETQYF. The DNA for the CDR3 is TGTGCCAGCAGCTTGGGGCGGGAGTTGGGGGAGACCCAGTACTTC.

In regard to this clone: The identical CDR3 is also encoded by other nucleotide sequences in the sample. The chain couples TRBV5-1 to TRBJ2-3; 8 nucleotides agree with TRBD1. The trim removed 4 bases at V and 6 bases at J, leaving 7 bases unmatched. The germline V gene encodes CDR1 SGHRS and CDR2 YFSETQ. CDR3 length: 14 amino acids. The CDR3 nucleotides read TGCGCCAGCAGCCCAGACAGGGGAACCGATACGCAGTATTTT. Protein sequence: CASSPDRGTDTQYF.

This sequence joins TRBV15 and TRBJ2-2; TRBD1 is a possible D gene (6 bases). V was shortened by 2 bases and J by 5 bases, with 12 bases between the two germline ends. The CDR3 spans 15 residues. CDR1 and CDR2 (germline): LNHNV, YYDKDF (reference sequence). This CDR3 reads CATSRPTRGTGELFF. DNA of the CDR3: TGTGCCACCAGCAGACCCACGAGGGGGACCGGGGAGCTGTTTTTT.

This chain uses TRBV5-1 with TRBJ1-5; D perhaps matches TRBD1 (5 bases). Germline V gives CDR1 SGHRS, CDR2 YFSETQ. V was shortened by 5 bases and J by 8 bases, with 20 bases between the two germline ends. There are 15 residues in the CDR3. CDR3 amino acids: CASSSQGIASEPQHF. CDR3 sequence (DNA): TGCGCCAGCAGTTCCCAGGGAATAGCTTCGGAGCCCCAGCATTTT. Full variable domain (outside the CDR3, taken from reference TRBV5-1 and TRBJ1-5): KAGVTQTPRYLIKTRGQQVTLSCSPISGHRSVSWYQQTPGQGLQFLFEYFSETQRNKGNFPGRFSGRQFSNSRSEMNVSTLELGDSALYLCASSSQGIASEPQHFGDGTRLSIL.

The CDR3 region is CASSGVAGGATDTQYF. The CDR3 DNA sequence: TGTGCCAGCAGCGGGGTAGCGGGAGGCGCCACAGATACGCAGTATTTT. The chain has TRBV7-8 and TRBJ2-3; TRBD2 matches at 10 bases. This CDR3 is built from 16 residues. Germline CDR1 and CDR2: SGHVS and FQNEAQ. V was clipped by 5 bases and J by 2 bases; unmatched bases: 7.

This clone has only one observation. J is TRBJ2-1 and V is TRBV6-6; the match to TRBD2 covers 8 bases. V lost 6 bases and J lost 6; bases outside the gene matches: 13. Germline lookup yields CDR1 MNHNY and CDR2 SVGAGI (reference sequence). The CDR3 consists of 16 residues. CDR3 sequence reads: CASSIWPGLDVNEQFF. For the CDR3, the DNA is TGTGCCAGCAGCATCTGGCCGGGACTAGATGTCAATGAGCAGTTCTTC.

The chain couples TRBV5-3 to TRBJ1-2, with D unresolved. TRBV5-3 is an ORF for which the function is uncertain. With 4 bases removed from V and 4 bases from J, the gap between germline ends came to 11 bases. The CDR3 totals 13 residues. CDR3 bases: TGTGCCAGAAGCCCCCGAGGCAGCTATGGCTACACCTTC. Its translation is CARSPRGSYGYTF.

The chain is built from TRBV5-1 and TRBJ1-1, with TRBD1 identical over 9 bases. Germline CDR1 reads SGHRS; CDR2 reads YFSETQ. The CDR3 loop spans 15 amino acids. V lost 2 bases, J lost 4 bases, and 6 bases stayed unmatched. For the CDR3, the DNA is TGCGCCAGCAGCTTAACAGGGGGCGAGGGCACTGAAGCTTTCTTT. Its protein product is CASSLTGGEGTEAFF. The entire variable domain, with the rest obtained from reference TRBV5-1 and TRBJ1-1, is as follows: KAGVTQTPRYLIKTRGQQVTLSCSPISGHRSVSWYQQTPGQGLQFLFEYFSETQRNKGNFPGRFSGRQFSNSRSEMNVSTLELGDSALYLCASSLTGGEGTEAFFGQGTRLTVV.

The chain recombines TRBV27 with TRBJ2-7; D perhaps matches TRBD2 (5 bases). Trimming cost V 4 bases and J 2 bases, with 12 bases left between them. This CDR3 region has 14 residues. Per germline, CDR1 MNHEY and CDR2 SMNVEV (reference sequence). The CDR3 bases are TGTGCCAGCAGTTCTGCTCCGGGGACCTACGAGCAGTACTTC. This codes for CASSSAPGTYEQYF.

The chain is built from TRBV5-1 and TRBJ1-1; no reliable D call. With 4 bases removed from V and 0 bases from J, the gap between germline ends came to 7 bases. This CDR3 region has 13 residues. Germline V gene sequence: CDR1 SGHRS, CDR2 YFSETQ. CDR3 bases: TGCGCCAGCAGCCCGGGGATGAACACTGAAGCTTTCTTT. Its protein is CASSPGMNTEAFF.